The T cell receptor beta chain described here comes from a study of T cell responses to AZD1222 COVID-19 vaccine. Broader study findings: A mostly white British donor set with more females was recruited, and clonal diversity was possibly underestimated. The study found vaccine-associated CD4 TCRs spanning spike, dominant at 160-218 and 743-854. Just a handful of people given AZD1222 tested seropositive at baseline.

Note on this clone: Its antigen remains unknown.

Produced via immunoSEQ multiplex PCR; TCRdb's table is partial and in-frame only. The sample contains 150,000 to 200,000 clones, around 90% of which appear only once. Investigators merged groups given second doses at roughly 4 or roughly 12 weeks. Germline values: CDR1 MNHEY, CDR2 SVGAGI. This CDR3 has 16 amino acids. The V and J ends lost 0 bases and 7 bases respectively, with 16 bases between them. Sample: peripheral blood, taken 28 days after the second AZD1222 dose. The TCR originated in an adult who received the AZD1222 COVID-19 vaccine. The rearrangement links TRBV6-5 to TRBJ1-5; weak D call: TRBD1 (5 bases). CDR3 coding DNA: TGTGCCAGCAGTTACTCGCTGAGGGAAGGGGTCCAGCCCCAGCATTTT. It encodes CASSYSLREGVQPQHF.